This TCR beta chain is drawn from a study of somatic mutations in cytotoxic T cells in rheumatoid arthritis. Across the whole study: An approximately 29 ml EDTA sample of patient blood was drawn right after diagnosis, before any treatment.

CDR1 and CDR2 from the germline V gene are MNHEY and SMNVEV (reference sequence). V was cut by 2 bases and J by 5 bases, with 21 bases left in between. The CDR3 runs 17 residues. The repertoire was sequenced with immunoSEQ multiplex PCR; TCRdb's copy has only in-frame clones and lacks some. In the table there are 4,000 or so clones, approximately 95% of which are singletons. The sample comprised CD8+ T cells sorted from blood. V and J are TRBV27 and TRBJ1-2; no firm D call. The TCR comes from a woman aged 55-70 years with rheumatoid arthritis. The DNA of the CDR3 is TGTGCCAGCAGTTTAGGTACAGATTACCTGTGGGTGTATGGCTACACCTTC. It is translated as CASSLGTDYLWVYGYTF.